This is a list of T cell receptor beta chains from one sample in a study of identical twins. TCRdb used MiXCR to reprocess the 5' RACE reads, holding one entry per CDR3 protein. This table holds hundreds of thousands of distinct CDR3 sequences, 8.5% to 9.5% found once. The same data also went into a second study, on yellow fever vaccine responses in identical twins.

The sample comprised PBMCs. All receptors come from a woman aged 18-29 years in good health. The conserved cysteine and the conserved F or W are not part of the CDR3 here.

V gene	CDR3 length	CDR3 protein
TRBV7-2	13	ASSPSGPGGETQY
TRBV12-3/TRBV12-4	11	ASSLNRWNEQY
TRBV12-3/TRBV12-4	13	ASNRRRASYNEQF
TRBV25-1	13	ASSDPGTSNYGYT
TRBV3-1	15	ASSQGLAGGPMDTQY
TRBV28	12	ASTYSGAPYEQY
TRBV20-1	10	SGSGTGDEQY
TRBV20-1	12	SALKAGTNTEAF
TRBV12-3/TRBV12-4	12	ASSFGQGTDTQY
TRBV10-3	14	AISDATTGSNQPQH
TRBV7-2	15	ASSSVEGGRRSGEQF
TRBV5-1	12	ASSGLPDTGELF
TRBV7-8	14	ASSFFDRVRGGELF